The rows below give T cell receptor beta chains drawn from one sample of a study of shared clonotypes between healthy human individuals. Generated by immunoSEQ multiplex PCR, the TCRdb table keeps only in-frame clones and is missing some. Of approximately 1,500,000 clones in the sample, 98% were seen once. The specimen was naive CD4+ T cells sorted from blood. These receptors originate from a man in his thirties or forties in good health. CDR3s leave out the opening cysteine and the closing phenylalanine or tryptophan.

>TRBV5-4
ASSLGAGDEQY
>TRBV9
ASSVGGEGTGELF
>TRBV11-2
ASSLVGGPSTDTQY
>TRBV4-2
ASSQEKGLAGTSYEQY
>TRBV18
ASSQSLRTSGTQF
>TRBV5-1
ASSLGQGIGQPQH
>TRBV27
ASSNHRDGANVLT
>TRBV14
ASSQTSGHEQF
>TRBV7-2
ASSLEVSRAHEQY
>TRBV19
ASSIAETYEQY
>TRBV6-5
ASSYGGLNTEAF
>TRBV19
ASSSPGHTVGELF
>TRBV7-8
AGGFAYNEQF
>TRBV5-1
ASSLAGGSTEAF
>TRBV18
ASRTSGSGYEQY
>TRBV19
ASMTPSSMYGYT
>TRBV5-5
ASSPLGGLDGYT